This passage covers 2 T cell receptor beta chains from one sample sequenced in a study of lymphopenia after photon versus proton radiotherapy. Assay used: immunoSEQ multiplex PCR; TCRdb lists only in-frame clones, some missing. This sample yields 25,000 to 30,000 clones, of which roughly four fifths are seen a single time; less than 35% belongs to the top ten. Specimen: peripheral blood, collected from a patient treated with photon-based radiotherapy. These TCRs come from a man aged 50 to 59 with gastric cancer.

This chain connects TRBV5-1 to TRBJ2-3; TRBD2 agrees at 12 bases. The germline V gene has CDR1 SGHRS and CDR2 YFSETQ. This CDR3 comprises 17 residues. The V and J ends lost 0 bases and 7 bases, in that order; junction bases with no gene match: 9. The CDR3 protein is CASSLALAGGPSNTQYF. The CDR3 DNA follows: TGCGCCAGCAGCTTGGCCCTAGCGGGGGGGCCATCTAATACGCAGTATTTT.

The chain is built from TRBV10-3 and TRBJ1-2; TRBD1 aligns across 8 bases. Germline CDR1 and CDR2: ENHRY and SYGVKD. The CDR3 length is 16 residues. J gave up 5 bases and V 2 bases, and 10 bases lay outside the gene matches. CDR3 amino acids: CAISEPGQGVTYGYTF. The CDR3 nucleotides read TGTGCCATCAGTGAGCCTGGACAGGGAGTTACGTATGGCTACACCTTC.